This T cell receptor (beta chain) is from a study of patients and donors after allogeneic stem cell transplantation. The sample holds a few counts of this clonotype. TCRdb reprocessed the RT-PCR reads with MiXCR, giving one entry per CDR3 protein. The profile shows about a million distinct CDR3 sequences, around 17% of them singletons. The V gene's germline CDR1 is ENHRY and CDR2 SYGVKD. CDR3 length equals 16 residues. The V end lost 0 bases, the J end lost 7 bases, and 16 bases lay between the germline ends. The clonotype originates from a human donor who was either an allogeneic HSCT recipient or a stem cell or donor lymphocyte infusion donor (not recorded which). It is not recorded whose cells these are; they may come from a transplant donor. This chain uses TRBV10-3 with TRBJ2-1, with D perhaps matching TRBD2 (5 bases). Sequencing was carried out using blood, either unsorted or a sorted T cell fraction (not recorded which). CDR3 DNA sequence: TGTGCCATCAGTGAGTCCCTTATGGGCGGGCGTAATGAGCAGTTCTTC. Translating it yields CAISESLMGGRNEQFF.